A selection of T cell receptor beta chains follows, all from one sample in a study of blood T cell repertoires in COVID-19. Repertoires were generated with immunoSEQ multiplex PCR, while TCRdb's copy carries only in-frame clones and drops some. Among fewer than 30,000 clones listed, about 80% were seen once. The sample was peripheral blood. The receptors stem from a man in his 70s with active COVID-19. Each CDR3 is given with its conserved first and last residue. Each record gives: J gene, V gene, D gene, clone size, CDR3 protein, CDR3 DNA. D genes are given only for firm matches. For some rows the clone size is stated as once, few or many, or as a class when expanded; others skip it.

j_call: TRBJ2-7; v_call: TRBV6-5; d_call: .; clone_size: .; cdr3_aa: CATSRQEHSYEQYF; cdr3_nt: TGTGCCACATCACGACAGGAACACTCCTACGAGCAGTACTTC
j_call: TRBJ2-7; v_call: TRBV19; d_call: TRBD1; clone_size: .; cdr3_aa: CASSIGTGGFPYEQYF; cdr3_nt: TGTGCCAGTAGTATTGGGACAGGGGGATTCCCCTACGAGCAGTACTTC
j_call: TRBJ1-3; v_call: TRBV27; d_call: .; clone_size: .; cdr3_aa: CASSLSRDTLLNTIYF; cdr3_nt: TGTGCCAGCAGTTTAAGCCGGGACACTTTATTAAACACCATATATTTT
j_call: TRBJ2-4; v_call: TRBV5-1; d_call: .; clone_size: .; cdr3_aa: CASRGGGGEIQYF; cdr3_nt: TGCGCCAGCAGGGGAGGGGGAGGAGAGATTCAGTACTTC
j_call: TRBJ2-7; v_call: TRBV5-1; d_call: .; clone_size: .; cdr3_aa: CASSPTGQAYEQYF; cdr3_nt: TGCGCCAGCAGCCCGACAGGCCAAGCCTACGAGCAGTACTTC
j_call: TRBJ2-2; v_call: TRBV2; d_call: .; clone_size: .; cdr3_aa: CASRTRGSTGELFF; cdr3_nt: TGTGCCAGCAGAACCCGGGGAAGCACCGGGGAGCTGTTTTTT
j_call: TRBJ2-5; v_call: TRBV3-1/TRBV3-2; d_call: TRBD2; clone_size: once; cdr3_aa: CASTPSGGLWYQETQYF; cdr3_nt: TGTGCCAGCACCCCTAGCGGGGGCCTTTGGTACCAAGAGACCCAGTACTTC
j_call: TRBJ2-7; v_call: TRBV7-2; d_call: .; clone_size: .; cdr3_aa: CASRYGGNSYEQYF; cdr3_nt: TGTGCCAGCCGATACGGGGGAAACTCCTACGAGCAGTACTTC
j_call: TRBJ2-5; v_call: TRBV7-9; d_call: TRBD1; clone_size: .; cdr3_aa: CASSLGGQGGAETQYF; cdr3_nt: TGTGCCAGCAGCTTAGGGGGACAGGGAGGTGCAGAGACCCAGTACTTC
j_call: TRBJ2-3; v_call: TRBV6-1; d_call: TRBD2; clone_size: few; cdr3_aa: CASSGRERGGRGTQYF; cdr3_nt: TGTGCCAGCAGTGGAAGAGAACGGGGGGGCCGCGGCACGCAGTATTTT
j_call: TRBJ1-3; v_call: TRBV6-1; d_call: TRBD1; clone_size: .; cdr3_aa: CASSETGVSGNTIYF; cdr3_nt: TGTGCCAGCAGTGAAACAGGGGTTTCAGGAAACACCATATATTTT
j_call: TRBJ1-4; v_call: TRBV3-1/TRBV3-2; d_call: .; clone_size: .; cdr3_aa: CASSQFSREEKLFF; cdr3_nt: TGTGCCAGCAGCCAATTCTCCCGGGAGGAAAAACTGTTTTTT
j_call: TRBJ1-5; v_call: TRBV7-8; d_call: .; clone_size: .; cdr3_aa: CASSPGGTQPQHF; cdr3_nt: TGTGCCAGCAGCCCTGGGGGGACTCAGCCCCAGCATTTT
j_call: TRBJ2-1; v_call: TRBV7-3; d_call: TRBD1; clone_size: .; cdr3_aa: CASSFGTGSYNEQFF; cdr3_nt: TGTGCCAGCAGCTTCGGGACAGGGTCCTACAATGAGCAGTTCTTC
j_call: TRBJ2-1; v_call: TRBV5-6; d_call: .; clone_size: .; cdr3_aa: CASSFLGDYNEQFF; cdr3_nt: TGTGCCAGCAGCTTCCTCGGGGACTACAATGAGCAGTTCTTC
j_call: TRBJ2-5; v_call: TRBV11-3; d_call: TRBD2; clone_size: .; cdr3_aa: CASSPLGGPETQYF; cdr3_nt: TGTGCCAGCAGCCCTCTGGGAGGGCCGGAGACCCAGTACTTC
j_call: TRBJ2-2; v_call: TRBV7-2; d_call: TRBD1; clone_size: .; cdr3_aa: CASSYRGRISTGELFF; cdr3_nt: TGTGCCAGCAGCTACAGGGGCCGAATCTCCACCGGGGAGCTGTTTTTT
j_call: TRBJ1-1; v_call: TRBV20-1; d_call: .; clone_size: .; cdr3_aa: CSALPGTEAFF; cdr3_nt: TGCAGTGCTCTTCCGGGGACTGAAGCTTTCTTT
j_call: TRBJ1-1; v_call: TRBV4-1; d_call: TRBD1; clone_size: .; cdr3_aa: CASSQLQGSGEAFF; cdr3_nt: TGCGCCAGCAGCCAGCTACAGGGGTCCGGGGAAGCTTTCTTT
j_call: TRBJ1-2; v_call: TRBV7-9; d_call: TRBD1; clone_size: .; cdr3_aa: CASSFSGQLLYGYTF; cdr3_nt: TGTGCCAGCAGCTTCTCGGGACAGCTCCTCTATGGCTACACCTTC
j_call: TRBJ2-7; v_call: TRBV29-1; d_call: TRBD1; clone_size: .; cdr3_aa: CSSGGEGAGEQYF; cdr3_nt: TGCAGCTCTGGGGGTGAGGGGGCGGGCGAGCAGTACTTC
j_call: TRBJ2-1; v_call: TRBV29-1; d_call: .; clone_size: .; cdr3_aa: CSVEVPGGSHEQFF; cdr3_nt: TGCAGCGTTGAAGTCCCAGGTGGGAGCCATGAGCAGTTCTTC
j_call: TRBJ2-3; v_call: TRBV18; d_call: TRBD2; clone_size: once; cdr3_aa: CASSPPTGGSTDTQYF; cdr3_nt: TGTGCCAGCTCACCACCGACGGGGGGGTCAACAGATACGCAGTATTTT
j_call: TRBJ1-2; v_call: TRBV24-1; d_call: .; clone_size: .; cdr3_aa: CATSDLQDSGYGYTF; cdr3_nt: TGTGCCACCAGTGATTTACAGGACAGCGGCTATGGCTACACCTTC
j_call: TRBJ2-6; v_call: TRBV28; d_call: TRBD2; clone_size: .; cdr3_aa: CASSFGAGGSGANVLTF; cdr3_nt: TGTGCCAGCAGTTTTGGCGCGGGGGGTTCCGGGGCCAACGTCCTGACTTTC
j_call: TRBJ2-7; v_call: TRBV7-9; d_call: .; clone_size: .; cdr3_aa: CASSLAGRVPYEQYF; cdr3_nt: TGTGCCAGCAGCTTAGCCGGCAGGGTACCCTACGAGCAGTACTTC
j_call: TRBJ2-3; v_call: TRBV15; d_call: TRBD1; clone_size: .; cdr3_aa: CATSGRTGVADTQYF; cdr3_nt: TGTGCCACCAGCGGAAGGACAGGGGTCGCAGATACGCAGTATTTT
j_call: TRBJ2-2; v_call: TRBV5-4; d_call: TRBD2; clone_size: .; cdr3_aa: CASSLGLAGGPGTGELFF; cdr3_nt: TGTGCCAGCAGCTTGGGACTAGCGGGGGGGCCGGGCACCGGGGAGCTGTTTTTT
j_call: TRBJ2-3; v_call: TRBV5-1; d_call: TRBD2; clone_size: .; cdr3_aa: CASSREGTDTQYF; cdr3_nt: TGCGCCAGCAGCCGGGAGGGCACAGATACGCAGTATTTT
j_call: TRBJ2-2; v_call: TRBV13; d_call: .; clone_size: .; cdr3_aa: CASSLYLQGEDYTGELFF; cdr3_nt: TGTGCCAGCAGTTTATACCTTCAGGGGGAGGATTACACCGGGGAGCTGTTTTTT
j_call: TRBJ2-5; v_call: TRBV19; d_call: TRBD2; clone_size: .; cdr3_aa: CASSTSGVGETQYF; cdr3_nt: TGTGCCAGTAGTACTAGCGGGGTCGGGGAGACCCAGTACTTC
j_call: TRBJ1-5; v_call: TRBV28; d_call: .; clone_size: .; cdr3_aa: CASSMIRGYSNQPQHF; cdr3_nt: TGTGCCAGCAGTATGATCAGGGGATATAGCAATCAGCCCCAGCATTTT
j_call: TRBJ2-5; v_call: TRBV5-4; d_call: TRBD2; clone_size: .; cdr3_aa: CASSPMGGWSGETQYF; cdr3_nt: TGTGCCAGCAGCCCGATGGGGGGGTGGTCTGGAGAGACCCAGTACTTC
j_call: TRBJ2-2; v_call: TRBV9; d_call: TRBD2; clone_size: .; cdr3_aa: CASSVRGGNTGELFF; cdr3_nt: TGTGCCAGCAGCGTTCGGGGGGGCAACACCGGGGAGCTGTTTTTT
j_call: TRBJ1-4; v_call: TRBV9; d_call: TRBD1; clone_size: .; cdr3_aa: CASSVGQGRGVGEKLFF; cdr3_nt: TGTGCCAGCAGCGTCGGACAGGGGCGGGGAGTGGGTGAAAAACTGTTTTTT
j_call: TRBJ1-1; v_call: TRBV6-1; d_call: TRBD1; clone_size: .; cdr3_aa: CASSERVGGFNTEAFF; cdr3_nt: TGTGCCAGCAGTGAAAGAGTAGGGGGCTTCAACACTGAAGCTTTCTTT
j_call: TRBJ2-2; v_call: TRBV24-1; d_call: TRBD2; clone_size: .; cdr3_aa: CATGAVPTSGGWTGELFF; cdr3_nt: TGTGCCACCGGTGCCGTCCCGACTAGCGGAGGATGGACCGGGGAGCTGTTTTTT
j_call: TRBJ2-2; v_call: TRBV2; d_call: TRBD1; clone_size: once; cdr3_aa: CASSEAGQGSGELFF; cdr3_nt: TGTGCCAGCAGTGAAGCGGGACAGGGGAGCGGGGAGCTGTTTTTT
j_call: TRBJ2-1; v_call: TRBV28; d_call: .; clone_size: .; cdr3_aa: CASSYPHRYEQFF; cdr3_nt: TGTGCCAGCAGCTACCCCCACAGGTACGAGCAGTTCTTC
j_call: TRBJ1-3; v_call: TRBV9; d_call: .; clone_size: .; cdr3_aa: CASSVDGRVDGNTIYF; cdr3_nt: TGTGCCAGCAGCGTAGATGGGAGGGTAGACGGAAACACCATATATTTT
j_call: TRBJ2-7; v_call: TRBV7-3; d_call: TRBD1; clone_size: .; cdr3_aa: CASSPGGTGGPEQYF; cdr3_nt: TGTGCCAGCAGCCCTGGCGGGACAGGAGGACCCGAGCAGTACTTC
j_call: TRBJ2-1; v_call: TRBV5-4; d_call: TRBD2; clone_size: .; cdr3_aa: CASSFLGGAFNEQFF; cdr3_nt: TGTGCCAGCAGCTTCCTCGGGGGGGCCTTCAATGAGCAGTTCTTC
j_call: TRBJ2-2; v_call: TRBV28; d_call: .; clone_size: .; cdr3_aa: CASRASGANTGELFF; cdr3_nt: TGTGCCAGCAGGGCCTCAGGGGCGAACACCGGGGAGCTGTTTTTT
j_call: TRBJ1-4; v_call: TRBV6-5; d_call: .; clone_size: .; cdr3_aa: CASKRTDYNEKLFF; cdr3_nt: TGTGCCAGCAAACGCACGGACTATAATGAAAAACTGTTTTTT
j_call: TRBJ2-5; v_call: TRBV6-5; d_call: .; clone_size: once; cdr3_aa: CASTTQGGETQYF; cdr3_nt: TGTGCCAGCACCACCCAGGGTGGAGAGACCCAGTACTTC
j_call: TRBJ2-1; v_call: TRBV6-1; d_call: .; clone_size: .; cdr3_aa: CASSEGGPGGVSYNEQFF; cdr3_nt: TGTGCCAGCAGTGAAGGCGGGCCGGGTGGTGTCTCCTACAATGAGCAGTTCTTC
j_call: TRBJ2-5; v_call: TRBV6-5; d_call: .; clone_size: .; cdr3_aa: CASKTGGSGETQYF; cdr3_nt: TGTGCCAGCAAGACCGGGGGATCAGGGGAGACCCAGTACTTC
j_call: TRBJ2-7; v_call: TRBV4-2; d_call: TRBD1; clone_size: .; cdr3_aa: CASSQIYPGTGNGEQYF; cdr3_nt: TGTGCCAGCAGCCAGATTTACCCCGGGACAGGGAACGGAGAGCAGTACTTC
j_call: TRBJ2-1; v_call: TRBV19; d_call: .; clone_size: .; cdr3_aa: CASSKGGGAYNEQFF; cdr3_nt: TGTGCCAGTAGTAAAGGGGGGGGAGCCTACAATGAGCAGTTCTTC
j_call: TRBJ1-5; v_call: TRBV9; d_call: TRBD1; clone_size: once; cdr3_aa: CASSANWDSGQPQHF; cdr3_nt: TGTGCCAGCAGCGCCAATTGGGACAGCGGTCAGCCCCAGCATTTT
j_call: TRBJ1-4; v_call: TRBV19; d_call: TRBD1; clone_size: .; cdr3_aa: CASSFGQGAANEKLFF; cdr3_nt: TGTGCCAGTAGTTTTGGACAGGGGGCGGCTAATGAAAAACTGTTTTTT
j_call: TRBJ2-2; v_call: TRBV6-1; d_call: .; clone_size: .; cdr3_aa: CASSDDSFPGELFF; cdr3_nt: TGTGCCAGCAGTGACGACTCCTTCCCCGGGGAGCTGTTTTTT
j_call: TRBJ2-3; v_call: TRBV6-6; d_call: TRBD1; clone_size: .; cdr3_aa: CASRIGTGATDTQYF; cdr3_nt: TGTGCCAGCAGGATTGGGACAGGGGCCACAGATACGCAGTATTTT
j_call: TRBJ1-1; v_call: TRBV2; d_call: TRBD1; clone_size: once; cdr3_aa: CASSFPRGGQRNTEAFF; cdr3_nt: TGTGCCAGCAGCTTCCCACGGGGGGGACAGAGGAACACTGAAGCTTTCTTT
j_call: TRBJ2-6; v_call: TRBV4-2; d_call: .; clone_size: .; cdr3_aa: CASSQETGGANVLTF; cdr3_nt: TGTGCCAGCAGCCAAGAAACGGGTGGGGCCAACGTCCTGACTTTC
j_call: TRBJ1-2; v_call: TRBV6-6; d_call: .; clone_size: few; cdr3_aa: CASSPGGYGYTF; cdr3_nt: TGTGCCAGCAGTCCCGGGGGGTATGGCTACACCTTC
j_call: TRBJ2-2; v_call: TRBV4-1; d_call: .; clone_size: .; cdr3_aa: CASSLLLGGAANTGELFF; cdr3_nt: TGCGCCAGCAGCCTCCTTCTGGGGGGTGCCGCGAACACCGGGGAGCTGTTTTTT
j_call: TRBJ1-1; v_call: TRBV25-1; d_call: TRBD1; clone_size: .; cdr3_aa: CASSSRTGGNTEAFF; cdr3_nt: TGTGCCAGCAGCTCTAGGACAGGGGGGAACACTGAAGCTTTCTTT
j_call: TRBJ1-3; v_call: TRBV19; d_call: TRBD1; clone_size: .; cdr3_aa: CAISARPGQPGNTIYF; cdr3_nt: TGTGCCATCAGCGCCAGACCGGGACAGCCTGGGAACACCATATATTTT